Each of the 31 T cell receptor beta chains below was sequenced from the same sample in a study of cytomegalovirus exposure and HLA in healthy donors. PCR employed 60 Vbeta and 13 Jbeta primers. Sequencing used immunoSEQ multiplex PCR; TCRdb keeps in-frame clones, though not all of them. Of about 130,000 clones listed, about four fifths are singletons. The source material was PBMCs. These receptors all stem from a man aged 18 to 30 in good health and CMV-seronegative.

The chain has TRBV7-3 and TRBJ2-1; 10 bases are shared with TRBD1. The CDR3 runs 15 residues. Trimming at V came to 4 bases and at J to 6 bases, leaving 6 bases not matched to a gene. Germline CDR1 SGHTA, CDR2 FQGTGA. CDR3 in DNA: TGTGCCAGCAGCTACTCCGGGACAGGGGTCAATGAGCAGTTCTTC. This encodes CASSYSGTGVNEQFF.

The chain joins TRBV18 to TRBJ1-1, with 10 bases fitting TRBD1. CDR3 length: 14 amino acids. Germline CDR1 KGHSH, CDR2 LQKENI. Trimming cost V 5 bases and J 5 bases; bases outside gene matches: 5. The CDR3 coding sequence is TGTGCCAGCTCATCGGGACAGGGGAGAACTGAAGCTTTCTTT. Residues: CASSSGQGRTEAFF.

The CDR3 region has the DNA TGTGCCAGCAGCCCCACGCAGGGGTCTCACTATGGCTACACCTTC. It encodes CASSPTQGSHYGYTF. The chain employs TRBV5-6 and TRBJ1-2; TRBD1 is a possible D gene (6 bases). Trimming took 4 bases from V and 3 from J, leaving 16 bases between them. Germline V CDR1 and CDR2: SGHDT, YYEEEE. The CDR3 totals 15 residues. Variable domain in full (rest from reference TRBV5-6 and TRBJ1-2): DAGVTQSPTHLIKTRGQQVTLRCSPKSGHDTVSWYQQALGQGPQFIFQYYEEEERQRGNFPDRFSGHQFPNYSSELNVNALLLGDSALYLCASSPTQGSHYGYTFGSGTRLTVV.

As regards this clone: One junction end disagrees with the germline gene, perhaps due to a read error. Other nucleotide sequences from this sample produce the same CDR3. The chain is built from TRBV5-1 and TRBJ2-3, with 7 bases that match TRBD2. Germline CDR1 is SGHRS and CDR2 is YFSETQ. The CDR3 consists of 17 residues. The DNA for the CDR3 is TGCGCCAGCAGTTTGGCCAGCGGGAAAAAAATTGCAGATACGCAGTATTTT. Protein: CASSLASGKKIADTQYF. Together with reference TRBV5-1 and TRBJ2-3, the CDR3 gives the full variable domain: KAGVTQTPRYLIKTRGQQVTLSCSPISGHRSVSWYQQTPGQGLQFLFEYFSETQRNKGNFPGRFSGRQFSNSRSEMNVSTLELGDSALYLCASSLASGKKIADTQYFGPGTRLTVL.

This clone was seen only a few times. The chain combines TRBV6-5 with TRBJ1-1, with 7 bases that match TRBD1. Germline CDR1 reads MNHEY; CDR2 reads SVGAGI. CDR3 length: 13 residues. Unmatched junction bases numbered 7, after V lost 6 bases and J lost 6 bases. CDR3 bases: TGTGCCAGCAGCCAGAGCCAGGGGGCTGAAGCTTTCTTT. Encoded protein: CASSQSQGAEAFF.

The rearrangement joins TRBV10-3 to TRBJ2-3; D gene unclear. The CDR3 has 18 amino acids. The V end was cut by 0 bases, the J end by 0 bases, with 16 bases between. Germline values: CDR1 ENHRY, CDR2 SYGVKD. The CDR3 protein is CAISESRGSDPSTDTQYF. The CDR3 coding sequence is TGTGCCATCAGTGAGTCGAGAGGTTCTGATCCTAGCACAGATACGCAGTATTTT.

This CDR3 is CASSGTSGSDEQFF. The CDR3 bases are TGTGCCAGCTCAGGGACTAGCGGGAGCGATGAGCAGTTCTTC. The chain carries TRBV18 and TRBJ2-1; 14 nucleotides match TRBD2. The J segment lost 8 bases and the V segment lost 5 bases, leaving 2 bases of the junction unmatched. CDR1 KGHSH and CDR2 LQKENI come from the germline V gene. The CDR3 has 14 amino acids.

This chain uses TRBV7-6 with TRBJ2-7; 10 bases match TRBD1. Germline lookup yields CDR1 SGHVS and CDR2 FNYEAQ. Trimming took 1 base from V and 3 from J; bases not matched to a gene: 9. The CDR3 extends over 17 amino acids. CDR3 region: CASSLGEPGQGIYEQYF. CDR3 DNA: TGTGCCAGCAGCTTAGGCGAACCGGGACAGGGGATCTACGAGCAGTACTTC.

Here the CDR3 DNA reads TGCGCCAGCGCGAGGCAGGGGGCCACAGATACGCAGTATTTT. Translated, it gives CASARQGATDTQYF. The rearrangement links TRBV10-1 to TRBJ2-3; 8 bases fit TRBD1. The CDR3 covers 14 residues. J lost 2 bases, V lost 8 bases, and 6 bases had no gene match. Germline CDR1 WNHNN, CDR2 SYGVQD (reference sequence).

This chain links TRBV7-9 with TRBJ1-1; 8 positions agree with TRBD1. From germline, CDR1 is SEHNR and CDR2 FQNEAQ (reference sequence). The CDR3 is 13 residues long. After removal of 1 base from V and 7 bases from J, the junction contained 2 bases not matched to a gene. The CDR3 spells CASSLGQGNEAFF. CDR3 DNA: TGTGCCAGCAGCTTAGGACAGGGGAATGAAGCTTTCTTT. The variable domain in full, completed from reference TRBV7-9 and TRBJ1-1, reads DTGVSQNPRHKITKRGQNVTFRCDPISEHNRLYWYRQTLGQGPEFLTYFQNEAQLEKSRLLSDRFSAERPKGSFSTLEIQRTEQGDSAMYLCASSLGQGNEAFFGQGTRLTVV.

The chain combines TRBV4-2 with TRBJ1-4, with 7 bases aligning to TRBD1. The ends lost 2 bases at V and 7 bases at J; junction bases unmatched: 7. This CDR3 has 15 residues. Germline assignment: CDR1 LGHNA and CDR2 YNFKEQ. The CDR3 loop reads CASSQRGQLREKLFF. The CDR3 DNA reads TGTGCCAGCAGCCAAAGGGGACAGCTCCGTGAAAAACTGTTTTTT.

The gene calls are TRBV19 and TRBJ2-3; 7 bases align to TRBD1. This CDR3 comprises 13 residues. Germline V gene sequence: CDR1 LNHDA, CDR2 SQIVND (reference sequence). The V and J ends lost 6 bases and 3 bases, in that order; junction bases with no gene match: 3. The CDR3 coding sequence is TGTGCCAGTAGACCGACAGGGACAGATACGCAGTATTTT. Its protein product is CASRPTGTDTQYF.

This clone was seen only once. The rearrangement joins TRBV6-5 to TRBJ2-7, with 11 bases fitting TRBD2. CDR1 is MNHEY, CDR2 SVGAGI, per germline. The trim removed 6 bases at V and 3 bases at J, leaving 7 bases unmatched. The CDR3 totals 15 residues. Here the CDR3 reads CASRLAGGTGYEQYF. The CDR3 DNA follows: TGTGCCAGCAGGTTAGCGGGAGGGACGGGCTACGAGCAGTACTTC.

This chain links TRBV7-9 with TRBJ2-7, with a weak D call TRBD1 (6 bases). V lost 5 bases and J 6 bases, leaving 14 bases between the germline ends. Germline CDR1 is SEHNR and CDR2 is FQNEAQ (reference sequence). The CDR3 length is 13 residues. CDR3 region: CASSISTGAEQYF. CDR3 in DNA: TGTGCCAGCAGCATATCGACAGGTGCCGAGCAGTACTTC.

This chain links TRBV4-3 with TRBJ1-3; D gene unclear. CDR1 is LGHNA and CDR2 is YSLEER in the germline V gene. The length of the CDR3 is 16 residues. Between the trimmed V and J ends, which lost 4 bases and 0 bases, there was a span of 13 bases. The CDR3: CASSLSDIRSGNTIYF. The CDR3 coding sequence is TGCGCCAGCAGCCTGTCCGACATCCGCTCTGGAAACACCATATATTTT.

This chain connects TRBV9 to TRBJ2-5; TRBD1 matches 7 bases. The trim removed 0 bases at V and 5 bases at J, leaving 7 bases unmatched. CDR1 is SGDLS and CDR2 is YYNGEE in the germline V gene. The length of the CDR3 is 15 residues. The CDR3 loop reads CASSVETGQGETQYF. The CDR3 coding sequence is TGTGCCAGCAGCGTAGAGACAGGGCAAGGGGAGACCCAGTACTTC. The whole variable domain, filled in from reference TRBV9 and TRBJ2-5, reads DSGVTQTPKHLITATGQRVTLRCSPRSGDLSVYWYQQSLDQGLQFLIQYYNGEERAKGNILERFSAQQFPDLHSELNLSSLELGDSALYFCASSVETGQGETQYFGPGTRLLVL.

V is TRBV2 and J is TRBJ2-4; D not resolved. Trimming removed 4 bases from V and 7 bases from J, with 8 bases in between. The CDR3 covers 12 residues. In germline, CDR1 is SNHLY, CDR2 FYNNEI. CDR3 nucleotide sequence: TGTGCCAGCAGTGTGAGGAAGAACATTCAGTACTTC. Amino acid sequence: CASSVRKNIQYF.

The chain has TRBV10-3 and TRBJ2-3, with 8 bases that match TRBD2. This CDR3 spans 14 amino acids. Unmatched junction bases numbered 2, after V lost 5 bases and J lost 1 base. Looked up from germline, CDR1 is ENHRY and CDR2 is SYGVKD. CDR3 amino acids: CAISMREGTDTQYF. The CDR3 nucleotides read TGTGCCATCAGTATGCGGGAGGGCACAGATACGCAGTATTTT.

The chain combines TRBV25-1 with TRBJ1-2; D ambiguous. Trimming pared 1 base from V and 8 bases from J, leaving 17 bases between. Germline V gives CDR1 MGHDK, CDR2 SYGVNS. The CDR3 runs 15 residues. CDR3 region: CASSEFGPDNTGYTF. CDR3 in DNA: TGTGCCAGCAGTGAATTCGGTCCAGACAATACGGGCTACACCTTC.

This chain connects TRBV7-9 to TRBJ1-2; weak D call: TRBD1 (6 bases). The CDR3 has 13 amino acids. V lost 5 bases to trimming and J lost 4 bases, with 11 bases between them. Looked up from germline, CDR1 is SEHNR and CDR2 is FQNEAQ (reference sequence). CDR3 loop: CASSVGTLYGYTF. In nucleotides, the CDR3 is TGTGCCAGCAGCGTTGGGACACTCTATGGCTACACCTTC.

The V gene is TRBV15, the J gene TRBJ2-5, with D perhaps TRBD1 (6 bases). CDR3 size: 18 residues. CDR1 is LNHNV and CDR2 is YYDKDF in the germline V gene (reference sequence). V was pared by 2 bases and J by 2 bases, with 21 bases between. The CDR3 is CATSRLTGQSLKQETQYF. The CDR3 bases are TGTGCCACCAGCAGATTAACTGGACAGAGCCTAAAACAAGAGACCCAGTACTTC.

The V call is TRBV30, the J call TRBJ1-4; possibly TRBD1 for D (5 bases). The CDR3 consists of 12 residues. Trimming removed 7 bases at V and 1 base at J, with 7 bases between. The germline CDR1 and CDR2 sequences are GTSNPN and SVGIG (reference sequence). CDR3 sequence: CALQGTNEKLFF. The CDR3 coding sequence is TGTGCCTTGCAGGGAACTAATGAAAAACTGTTTTTT.

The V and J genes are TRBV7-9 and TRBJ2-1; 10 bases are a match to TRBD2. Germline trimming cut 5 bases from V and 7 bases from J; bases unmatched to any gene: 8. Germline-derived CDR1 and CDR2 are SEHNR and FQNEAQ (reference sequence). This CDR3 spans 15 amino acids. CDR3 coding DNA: TGTGCCAGCAGCCACGGGGCTAGCGGGGGAAATGAGCAGTTCTTC. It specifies CASSHGASGGNEQFF.

The CDR3 protein is CASSRGGERPSTDTQYF. CDR3 DNA sequence: TGTGCCAGCAGCAGGGGGGGAGAGAGGCCTAGCACAGATACGCAGTATTTT. The genes are TRBV21-1 and TRBJ2-3; TRBD2 was called by the table and not checked on the DNA. TRBV21-1 is listed as a pseudogene. The length of the CDR3 is 17 residues.

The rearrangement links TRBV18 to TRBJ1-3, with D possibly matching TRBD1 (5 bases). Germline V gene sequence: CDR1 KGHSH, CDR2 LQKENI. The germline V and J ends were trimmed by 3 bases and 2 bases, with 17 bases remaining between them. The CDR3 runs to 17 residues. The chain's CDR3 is CASSPPFGATTGNTIYF. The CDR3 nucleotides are TGTGCCAGCTCACCGCCGTTTGGGGCTACTACTGGAAACACCATATATTTT.

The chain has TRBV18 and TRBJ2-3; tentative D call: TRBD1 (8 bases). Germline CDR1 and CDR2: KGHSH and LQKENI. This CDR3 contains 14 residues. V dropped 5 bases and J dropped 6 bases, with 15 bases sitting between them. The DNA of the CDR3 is TGTGCCAGCTCATCTACAGGGGGAGGGGATACGCAGTATTTT. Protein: CASSSTGGGDTQYF.

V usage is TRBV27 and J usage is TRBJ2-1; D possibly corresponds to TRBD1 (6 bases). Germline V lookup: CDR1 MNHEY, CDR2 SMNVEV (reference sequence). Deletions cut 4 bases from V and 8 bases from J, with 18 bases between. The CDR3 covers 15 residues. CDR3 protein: CASSSSSGTIYEQFF. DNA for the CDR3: TGTGCCAGCAGTTCAAGCTCCGGGACAATATATGAGCAGTTCTTC.

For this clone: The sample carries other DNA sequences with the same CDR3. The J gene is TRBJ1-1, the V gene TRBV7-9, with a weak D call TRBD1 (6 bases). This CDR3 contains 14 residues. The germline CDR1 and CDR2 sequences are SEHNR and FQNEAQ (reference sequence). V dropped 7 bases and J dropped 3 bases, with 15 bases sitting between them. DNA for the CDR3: TGTGCCAGCAACTCAGGGGCTGGGGACACTGAAGCTTTCTTT. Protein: CASNSGAGDTEAFF.

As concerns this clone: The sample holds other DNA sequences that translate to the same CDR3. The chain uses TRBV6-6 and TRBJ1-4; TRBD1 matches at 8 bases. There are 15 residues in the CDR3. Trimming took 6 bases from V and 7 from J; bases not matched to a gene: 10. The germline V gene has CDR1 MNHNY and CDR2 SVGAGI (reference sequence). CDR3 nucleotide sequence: TGTGCCAGCAGGCGAGGACAGGGAAGTACTGAAAAACTGTTTTTT. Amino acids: CASRRGQGSTEKLFF.

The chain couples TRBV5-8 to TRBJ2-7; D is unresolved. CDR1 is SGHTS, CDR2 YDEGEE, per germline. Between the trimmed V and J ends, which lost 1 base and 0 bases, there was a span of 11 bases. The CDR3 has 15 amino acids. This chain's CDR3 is CASSLHPLSSYEQYF. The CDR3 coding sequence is TGTGCCAGCAGCTTGCACCCCCTGAGCTCCTACGAGCAGTACTTC.

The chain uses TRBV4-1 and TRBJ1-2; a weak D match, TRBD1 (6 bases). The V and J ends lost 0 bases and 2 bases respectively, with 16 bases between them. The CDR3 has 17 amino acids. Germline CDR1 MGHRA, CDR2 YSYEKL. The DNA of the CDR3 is TGCGCCAGCAGCCAAGATTTGTTGGGGGGGCGCAACTATGGCTACACCTTC. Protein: CASSQDLLGGRNYGYTF.